The rows below give T cell receptor beta chains drawn from one sample of a study of T cells in Graves' hyperthyroidism and ophthalmopathy. MiXCR, applied by TCRdb to the multiplex PCR reads, yields one record per CDR3 protein. This sample has roughly 570,000 distinct CDR3 sequences; roughly 50% occur once, and the top ten carry 15% to 20%. The sequenced sample consisted of peripheral blood or thyroid tissue (not recorded which). The receptors shown here come from an adult woman with Graves' disease, either hyperthyroidism or ophthalmopathy (not recorded which). CDR3s include the opening cysteine and the closing phenylalanine or tryptophan. Fields, in order: D gene, J gene, clone size, V gene, CDR3 protein, CDR3 DNA. The D gene is left open where the match is weak. Rows give clone size only sometimes, using once, few, many, or a class for an expanded clone.

- TRBJ2-5 - TRBV15 CATSRRPSVQETQYF TGTGCCACCAGCCGCCGACCTAGCGTTCAAGAGACCCAGTACTTC
- TRBJ2-7 many TRBV29-1 CSVEVGSYRDEQYF TGCAGCGTTGAAGTGGGCTCCTACAGGGACGAGCAGTACTTC
- TRBJ2-7 - TRBV10-3 CAISEEGWLPYNYEQYF TGTGCCATCAGTGAGGAGGGGTGGCTACCCTATAACTACGAGCAGTACTTC
TRBD1 TRBJ1-6 - TRBV7-3 CASSSNRGQYNSPLHF TGTGCCAGCAGCTCGAACAGGGGACAGTATAATTCACCCCTCCACTTT
- TRBJ2-1 - TRBV2 CASSPGIYNEQFF TGTGCCAGCTCCCCGGGAATCTACAATGAGCAGTTCTTC
- TRBJ1-2 - TRBV5-1 CASSPTSGTYGYTF TGCGCCAGCAGCCCCACTAGCGGGACGTATGGCTACACCTTC
- TRBJ2-7 many TRBV7-8 CASSLAVGNEQYF TGTGCCAGCAGCTTAGCAGTGGGTAACGAGCAGTACTTC
TRBD1 TRBJ2-2 - TRBV10-3 CAIGQEKANTGELFF TGTGCCATCGGACAGGAGAAGGCGAACACCGGGGAGCTGTTTTTT
- TRBJ2-2 - TRBV2 CASSLPGLRGTGELFF TGTGCCAGCAGTTTACCCGGCCTCCGCGGCACCGGGGAGCTGTTTTTT
- TRBJ1-5 - TRBV4-3 CASSQEAGGNQPQHF TGCGCCAGCAGCCAAGAGGCAGGGGGCAATCAGCCCCAGCATTTT
TRBD1 TRBJ2-2 many TRBV9 CASSGPRRDSPTGELFF TGTGCCAGCAGCGGCCCACGTCGGGACAGTCCAACCGGGGAGCTGTTTTTT
- TRBJ1-2 - TRBV2 CASRNAENYGYTF TGTGCCAGCAGGAACGCGGAGAACTATGGCTACACCTTC
TRBD1 TRBJ2-5 many TRBV2 CASAGGTGDETQYF TGTGCCAGCGCTGGGGGGACAGGGGATGAGACCCAGTACTTC
TRBD1 TRBJ1-1 - TRBV29-1 CSVDQGARAFF TGCAGCGTTGACCAGGGGGCGCGGGCTTTCTTT
TRBD1 TRBJ2-7 - TRBV7-9 CASSGKGGQGRSSYEQYF TGTGCCAGCTCGGGGAAGGGTGGACAGGGCCGCAGCTCCTACGAGCAGTACTTC
- TRBJ1-5 many TRBV19 CASSLATRRLGNQPQHF TGTGCCAGTAGTCTCGCCACCAGGCGGTTGGGCAATCAGCCCCAGCATTTT
TRBD2 TRBJ2-1 - TRBV20-1 CSARDPSGSGYNEQFF TGCAGTGCTAGAGACCCCAGCGGGAGTGGATACAATGAGCAGTTCTTC
TRBD1 TRBJ2-5 - TRBV29-1 CSSWTGQETQYF TGCAGCAGCTGGACAGGACAAGAGACCCAGTACTTC
TRBD1 TRBJ2-7 many TRBV7-9 CASSPTGPGGEQYF TGTGCCAGCAGCCCGACAGGGCCAGGGGGAGAGCAGTACTTC
- TRBJ2-7 many TRBV14 CASSRGQRYEQYF TGTGCCAGCAGTAGAGGACAGAGATACGAGCAGTACTTC
TRBD2 TRBJ2-2 many TRBV6-5 CASSYAGVLTGELFF TGTGCCAGCAGTTATGCGGGAGTGTTGACAGGGGAGCTGTTTTTT
TRBD1 TRBJ2-6 many TRBV19 CASTPIGQGADYGANVLTF TGTGCCAGTACCCCTATCGGACAGGGGGCGGATTATGGGGCCAACGTCCTGACTTTC
- TRBJ2-2 - TRBV10-3 CAISAVPDTGELFF TGTGCCATCAGTGCGGTCCCGGATACCGGGGAGCTGTTTTTT
TRBD1 TRBJ2-6 many TRBV24-1 CATSGGQGSISGANVLTF TGTGCCACCAGTGGCGGACAGGGATCTATCTCTGGGGCCAACGTCCTGACTTTC
TRBD2 TRBJ2-7 few TRBV30 CAWSATSGGPGEQYF TGTGCCTGGAGTGCAACTAGCGGGGGGCCGGGGGAGCAGTACTTC
TRBD2 TRBJ2-1 - TRBV29-1 CSVYRLAGERDNEQFF TGCAGCGTTTATAGACTAGCGGGAGAAAGGGACAATGAGCAGTTCTTC
- TRBJ1-2 - TRBV2 CASTPGAASRYGYTF TGTGCCAGTACTCCCGGGGCAGCGTCCCGCTATGGCTACACCTTC
- TRBJ1-2 - TRBV12-3/TRBV12-4 CASSQGTGGYTF TGTGCCAGCAGTCAAGGGACGGGTGGCTACACCTTC
- TRBJ1-1 many TRBV6-5 CASSPNDRRYTEAFF TGTGCCAGCAGTCCCAACGACCGCCGGTACACTGAAGCTTTCTTT
TRBD2 TRBJ2-5 few TRBV20-1 CSGGGVETQYF TGCAGTGGGGGGGGTGTAGAGACCCAGTACTTC
- TRBJ1-3 many TRBV27 CASSFDNSGNTIYF TGTGCCAGCAGTTTCGACAACTCTGGAAACACCATATATTTT
- TRBJ1-2 many TRBV13 CASSQTLPYGVRDGYTF TGTGCCAGCAGCCAAACACTGCCCTATGGGGTTCGTGATGGCTACACCTTC
- TRBJ2-7 many TRBV12-3/TRBV12-4 CASSLLGNEQYF TGTGCCAGCAGTTTGCTGGGAAACGAGCAGTACTTC
- TRBJ2-5 - TRBV20-1 CSARRLAETQYF TGCAGTGCTAGAAGGTTGGCGGAGACCCAGTACTTC
TRBD2 TRBJ2-7 many TRBV9 CASSAGRAGGGEQYF TGTGCCAGCAGCGCAGGGCGAGCGGGAGGGGGCGAGCAGTACTTC
- TRBJ2-5 many TRBV7-2 CASSLDWGFETQYF TGTGCCAGCAGCTTAGATTGGGGGTTCGAGACCCAGTACTTC
- TRBJ1-5 many TRBV5-1 CASSLLGSQPQHF TGCGCCAGCAGCTTATTGGGCAGTCAGCCCCAGCATTTT
- TRBJ1-5 many TRBV7-2 CASSLGRAPRQPQHF TGTGCCAGCAGCTTGGGCCGGGCCCCTCGTCAGCCCCAGCATTTT
- TRBJ1-2 many TRBV5-1 CASSLERPGVDGYTF TGCGCCAGCAGCTTGGAAAGACCAGGGGTCGACGGCTACACCTTC
TRBD1 TRBJ1-1 many TRBV28 CASSFLRGQGNTEAFF TGTGCCAGCAGTTTCCTAAGGGGACAGGGGAACACTGAAGCTTTCTTT
- TRBJ2-2 few TRBV9 CASSVAEDGELFF TGTGCCAGCAGCGTAGCCGAGGACGGGGAGCTGTTTTTT
TRBD1 TRBJ1-6 once TRBV20-1 CSAQVPTGSNSPLHF TGCAGTGCTCAAGTCCCGACAGGGTCAAATTCACCCCTCCACTTT
- TRBJ2-5 - TRBV12-3/TRBV12-4 CASSRSDVTGETQYF TGTGCCAGCAGCCGATCGGACGTCACGGGAGAGACCCAGTACTTC
- TRBJ1-3 many TRBV12-3/TRBV12-4 CASSLGVLFDTIYF TGTGCCAGCAGTTTAGGCGTTTTGTTTGACACCATATATTTT
- TRBJ1-2 many TRBV28 CASCPRRGKDYGYTF TGTGCCAGCTGCCCCAGGCGGGGTAAAGACTATGGCTACACCTTC
- TRBJ2-7 - TRBV10-2 CASNMGTPHEQYF TGCGCCAGCAACATGGGCACTCCCCACGAGCAGTACTTC
- TRBJ2-7 few TRBV7-9 CASSTTVYEQYF TGTGCCAGCAGCACGACAGTTTACGAGCAGTACTTC
TRBD1 TRBJ1-2 once TRBV25-1 CASRTGLYVGYTF TGTGCCAGCAGGACAGGGCTCTATGTCGGCTACACCTTC
- TRBJ2-6 - TRBV19 CASRDIGEAF TGTGCCAGTCGGGACATTGGTGAAGCTTTC
TRBD2 TRBJ2-7 many TRBV10-2 CASMATSGSGEQYF TGCGCCTCGATGGCAACTAGCGGGAGTGGCGAGCAGTACTTC